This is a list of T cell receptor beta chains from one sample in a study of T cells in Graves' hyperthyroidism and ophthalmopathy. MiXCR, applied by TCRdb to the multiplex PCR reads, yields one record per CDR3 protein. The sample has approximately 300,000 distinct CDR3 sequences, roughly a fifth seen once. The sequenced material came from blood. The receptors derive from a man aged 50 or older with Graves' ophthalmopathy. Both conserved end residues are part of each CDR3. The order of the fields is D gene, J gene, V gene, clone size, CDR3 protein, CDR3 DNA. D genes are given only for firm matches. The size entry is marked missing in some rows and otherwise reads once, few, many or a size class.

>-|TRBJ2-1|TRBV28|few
CASSFSREQFF
TGTGCCAGCAGTTTCTCTAGGGAGCAGTTCTTC
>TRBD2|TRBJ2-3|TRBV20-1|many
CSAQTSGNADTQYF
TGCAGTGCACAGACTAGCGGGAATGCAGATACGCAGTATTTT
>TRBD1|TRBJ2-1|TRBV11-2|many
CASSRLFGQGQQEQFF
TGTGCCAGCAGCCGCCTGTTTGGACAGGGTCAACAGGAGCAGTTCTTC
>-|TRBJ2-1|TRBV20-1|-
CSARRGTPYNEQFF
TGCAGTGCTAGACGCGGGACCCCTTACAATGAGCAGTTCTTC
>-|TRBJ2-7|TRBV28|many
CASSLVQFYEQYF
TGTGCCAGCAGTTTAGTGCAATTCTACGAGCAGTACTTC
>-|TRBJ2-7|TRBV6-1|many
CASRKEGQGNGQYF
TGTGCCAGCAGGAAGGAGGGCCAGGGGAATGGGCAGTACTTC
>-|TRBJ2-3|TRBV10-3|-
CAIRPQSGSTDTQYF
TGTGCCATCAGGCCCCAGAGCGGCAGCACAGATACGCAGTATTTT
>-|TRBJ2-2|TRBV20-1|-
CSARGLFGGPNTGELFF
TGCAGTGCTAGAGGCCTTTTCGGCGGCCCAAACACCGGGGAGCTGTTTTTT
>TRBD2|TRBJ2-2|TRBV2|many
CASSATLAGNTGELFF
TGTGCCAGCAGTGCCACACTAGCGGGGAACACCGGGGAGCTGTTTTTT
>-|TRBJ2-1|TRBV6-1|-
CASSEVLLSYNEQFF
TGTGCCAGCAGTGAAGTCCTCCTTTCTTACAATGAGCAGTTCTTC
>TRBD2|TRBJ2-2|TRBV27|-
CATRSGINTGELFF
TGTGCCACCCGGAGCGGGATTAACACCGGGGAGCTGTTTTTT
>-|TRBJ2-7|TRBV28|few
CASKEPSSYEQYF
TGTGCCAGCAAGGAGCCGAGCTCCTACGAGCAGTACTTC
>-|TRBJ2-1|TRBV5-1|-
CASSPTDPSYNEQFF
TGCGCCAGCAGCCCTACGGATCCATCCTACAATGAGCAGTTCTTC
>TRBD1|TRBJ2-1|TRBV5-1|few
CASSPGTAYNEQFF
TGCGCCAGCAGCCCAGGGACAGCTTACAATGAGCAGTTCTTC
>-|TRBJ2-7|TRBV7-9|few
CASSLAAGRSYEQYF
TGTGCCAGCAGCTTAGCGGCCGGACGATCCTACGAGCAGTACTTC
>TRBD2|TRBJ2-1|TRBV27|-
CASRPPSGRINEQFF
TGTGCCAGCAGGCCCCCGAGCGGGAGAATCAATGAGCAGTTCTTC
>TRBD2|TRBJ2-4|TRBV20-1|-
CSARVAGGSQNIQYF
TGCAGTGCTAGAGTGGCGGGGGGGAGCCAGAACATTCAGTACTTC
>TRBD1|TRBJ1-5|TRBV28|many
CASSWDRRPQPQHF
TGTGCCAGCAGTTGGGACAGGCGGCCTCAGCCCCAGCATTTT
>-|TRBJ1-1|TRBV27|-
CASSLKRAGVTEAFF
TGTGCCAGCAGTTTAAAGAGGGCAGGGGTGACTGAAGCTTTCTTT
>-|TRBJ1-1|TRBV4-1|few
CASSQVWAEAFF
TGCGCCAGCAGCCAAGTGTGGGCTGAAGCTTTCTTT
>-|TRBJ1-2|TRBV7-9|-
CASSSQGGDGYTF
TGTGCCAGCAGCTCCCAGGGAGGCGATGGCTACACCTTC
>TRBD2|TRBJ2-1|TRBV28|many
CASSLLASGRHNEQFF
TGTGCCAGCAGCTTACTTGCTAGCGGGAGGCACAATGAGCAGTTCTTC
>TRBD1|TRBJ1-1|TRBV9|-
CASSAGTGGGTEAFF
TGTGCCAGCAGCGCAGGGACAGGGGGTGGCACTGAAGCTTTCTTT
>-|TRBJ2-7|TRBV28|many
CASSLMGYEQYF
TGTGCCAGCAGTTTGATGGGCTACGAGCAGTACTTC
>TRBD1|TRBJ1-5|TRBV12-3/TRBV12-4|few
CASSLAPTGGHQPQHF
TGTGCCAGCAGTTTAGCGCCCACAGGGGGCCATCAGCCCCAGCATTTT
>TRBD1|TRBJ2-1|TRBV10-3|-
CAISDVGGTGTNEQFF
TGTGCCATCAGTGACGTAGGTGGGACAGGTACGAATGAGCAGTTCTTC
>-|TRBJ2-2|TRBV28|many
CASSFWENTGELFF
TGTGCCAGCAGTTTTTGGGAGAACACCGGGGAGCTGTTTTTT
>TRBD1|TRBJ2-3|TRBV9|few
CASSALSQGDTQYF
TGTGCCAGCAGCGCTCTATCACAGGGGGATACGCAGTATTTT
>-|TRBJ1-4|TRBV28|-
CASSPPGPLGEKLFF
TGTGCCAGCAGTCCCCCGGGACCGCTAGGGGAAAAACTGTTTTTT
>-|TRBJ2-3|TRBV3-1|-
CASSQGRAGHFGLADTQYF
TGTGCCAGCAGCCAAGGCAGGGCCGGGCATTTCGGCTTGGCAGATACGCAGTATTTT
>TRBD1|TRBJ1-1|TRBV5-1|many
CASSLPGQGAFF
TGCGCCAGCAGCTTGCCGGGACAGGGAGCTTTCTTT
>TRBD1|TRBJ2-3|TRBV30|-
CAWDRGHADTQYF
TGTGCCTGGGACAGGGGGCATGCAGATACGCAGTATTTT
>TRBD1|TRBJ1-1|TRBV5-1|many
CASSPGTGRWTEAFF
TGCGCCAGCAGCCCTGGGACAGGGAGATGGACTGAAGCTTTCTTT
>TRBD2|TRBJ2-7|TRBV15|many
CATSREGGGNEQYF
TGTGCCACCAGCAGAGAGGGGGGGGGAAACGAGCAGTACTTC
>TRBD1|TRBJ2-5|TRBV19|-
CASSFSTGRGETQYF
TGTGCCAGTAGTTTTTCGACAGGGCGAGGAGAGACCCAGTACTTC
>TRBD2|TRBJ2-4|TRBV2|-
CASSKREGRDIQYF
TGTGCCAGTTCTAAGCGGGAGGGCCGGGACATTCAGTACTTC
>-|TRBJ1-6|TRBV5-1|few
CASRESGYNSPLHF
TGCGCCAGCAGAGAATCAGGGTATAATTCACCCCTCCACTTT
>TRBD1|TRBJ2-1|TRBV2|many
CASRGQGAGYNEQFF
TGTGCCAGCAGGGGACAGGGGGCAGGGTACAATGAGCAGTTCTTC
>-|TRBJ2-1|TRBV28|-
CASSWTVYDNEQFF
TGTGCCAGCAGTTGGACAGTCTACGACAATGAGCAGTTCTTC
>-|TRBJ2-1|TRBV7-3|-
CASSLSGPTEQFF
TGTGCCAGCAGCCTCAGCGGGCCCACGGAGCAGTTCTTC
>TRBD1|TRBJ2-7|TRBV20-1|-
CSARDETGRYEQYF
TGCAGTGCTAGAGATGAGACAGGGCGGTACGAGCAGTACTTC
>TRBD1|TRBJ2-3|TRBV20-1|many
CSAGRTGDTQYF
TGCAGTGCGGGTAGGACAGGGGATACGCAGTATTTT